This T cell receptor (beta chain) came from a study of early T cells in non-severe SARS-CoV-2 infection. About the study: Chains were not paired, and sequencing was done on bulk RNA from unsorted whole blood. Overall study results and limits: The VDJdb matching leaned toward anti-spike CD8 responses and overlooked private and CD4 specificities.

Germline V gene sequence: CDR1 SGHVS, CDR2 FNYEAQ. Trimming removed 1 base at V and 0 bases at J, with 7 bases between. CDR3 size: 15 residues. Separate cDNA molecules each had unique molecular identifiers attached to them. TCRdb reanalysed the 5' RACE reads using MiXCR and keeps one entry per CDR3 protein. The data hold 45,000 or so distinct CDR3 sequences, with approximately 6.1% observed a single time. This clonotype was detected ten times or more. Antigen unknown. Specimen: whole blood. The chain employs TRBV7-6 and TRBJ1-5, with TRBD1 as a possible D gene (5 bases). The TCR originated in an adult who was a healthcare worker with PCR-confirmed SARS-CoV-2 infection or an uninfected control (not recorded which). The CDR3 is CASSLDGGSNQPQHF. DNA of the CDR3: TGTGCCAGCAGCTTAGACGGGGGTAGCAATCAGCCCCAGCATTTT.